These T cell receptor beta chains were read from a single sample in a study of blood T cells in healthy people across ages. One entry per CDR3 protein, called by TCRdb with MiXCR from the 5' RACE reads. The sample has about 780,000 distinct CDR3 sequences, around half seen once. The sequenced sample consisted of blood. The receptors were sampled from a man older than 75 in good health. Each CDR3 is given with its conserved first and last residue. The D gene is left open where the match is weak. Only part of the rows carry a size: once, few, many, or a class if the clone is expanded.

d_gene | abundance | v_gene | CDR3aa
- | - | TRBV9 | CASSPGPQGNQPQHF
TRBD1 | - | TRBV12-3/TRBV12-4 | CASIPGTVNTGELFF
- | few | TRBV5-5 | CASSSKAPGASNTGELFF
TRBD2 | - | TRBV25-1 | CASSGDYSVNEQFF
TRBD2 | few | TRBV20-1 | CSARARPLAGLSGANVLTF
- | - | TRBV28 | CASSSLAGGDQPQHF
TRBD2 | - | TRBV20-1 | CSARTSGRLGGEQFF
TRBD1 | many | TRBV2 | CASSKDRGSYNEQFF
- | few | TRBV6-2/TRBV6-3 | CASTAPTGLPPLHGGYTF
- | - | TRBV5-1 | CASSLGTEELFF
TRBD2 | few | TRBV3-1 | CASSQALAGGLQETQYF
TRBD1 | - | TRBV28 | CATLSPGTGDNQPQHF
- | few | TRBV5-5 | CASSFTGKKYEQYF
- | few | TRBV28 | CASSLWGAGETQYF
TRBD2 | - | TRBV12-3/TRBV12-4 | CASSPSGAYNGQFF